The rows below give T cell receptor beta chains drawn from one sample of a study of T-cell reconstitution after alpha-beta-depleted transplantation in children. MiXCR, applied by TCRdb to the PCR reads, yields one record per CDR3 protein. This table holds some 500,000 distinct CDR3 sequences, around 17% found once. The specimen comprised PBMCs from the stem cell graft donor, sampled from the stem cell graft. These receptors all come from a human donor who donated a stem cell graft to a child with acute lymphoblastic leukemia. CDR3s include the opening cysteine and the closing phenylalanine or tryptophan.

>TRBJ1-2|TRBV20-1|15
CSARVTGGARYGYTF
>TRBJ1-2|TRBV7-9|12
CASSPGSRGYTF
>TRBJ2-3|TRBV7-3|13
CASSLSGGDTQYF
>TRBJ1-1|TRBV5-1|16
CASSFRQGAGNTEAFF
>TRBJ2-7|TRBV7-9|15
CASSLTRTGVYEQYF
>TRBJ2-1|TRBV29-1|14
CSVVSGRASHEQFF
>TRBJ1-2|TRBV20-1|18
CCAKAPGTDPHSPYGYTF
>TRBJ1-1|TRBV4-1|15
CASSQLVGLNTEAFF
>TRBJ2-1|TRBV5-1|14
CASSSRQDYNEQFF
>TRBJ2-5|TRBV12-3/TRBV12-4|16
CASSSPGQGGMETQYF
>TRBJ2-7|TRBV5-1|16
CASSLGAGTGTYEQYF
>TRBJ2-1|TRBV5-1|18
CASSREDIAGAAYNEQFF
>TRBJ2-1|TRBV15|16
CATSRDGRQGFNEQFF
>TRBJ2-7|TRBV25-1|15
CASSAGWTSETEQYF
>TRBJ1-3|TRBV12-3/TRBV12-4|14
CASSFGGVGNTIYF
>TRBJ1-1|TRBV7-6|16
CASSLGPAIVNTEAFF
>TRBJ1-5|TRBV20-1|17
CSARDRRGRKSNQPQHF